This T cell receptor (beta chain) derives from a study of breast tumors, draining lymph nodes, adjacent tissues. General study points: Tumor TCR diversity was below lymph nodes but above nontumor tissue.

The lymph nodes were axillary draining lymph nodes from breast cancer patients. TCRdb re-derived calls from the multiplex PCR reads in MiXCR, one entry per CDR3 protein. The sample carries about 140,000 distinct CDR3 sequences, roughly 33% recorded once. The ends lost 5 bases at V and 2 bases at J; junction bases unmatched: 2. This CDR3 has 15 amino acids. The germline CDR1 and CDR2 sequences are SGHAT and FQNNGV. This clonotype was counted many times. The antigen is unknown. The source material was axillary lymph node tissue. This sequence was found in a female donor with breast cancer. Some clones in this sample may be carry-over from other donors' samples. The V gene is TRBV11-2, the J gene TRBJ2-2, with 10 bases fitting TRBD1. DNA for the CDR3: TGTGCCAGCAGCCGGACAGGGGGTAACACCGGGGAGCTGTTTTTT. This sequence encodes CASSRTGGNTGELFF.